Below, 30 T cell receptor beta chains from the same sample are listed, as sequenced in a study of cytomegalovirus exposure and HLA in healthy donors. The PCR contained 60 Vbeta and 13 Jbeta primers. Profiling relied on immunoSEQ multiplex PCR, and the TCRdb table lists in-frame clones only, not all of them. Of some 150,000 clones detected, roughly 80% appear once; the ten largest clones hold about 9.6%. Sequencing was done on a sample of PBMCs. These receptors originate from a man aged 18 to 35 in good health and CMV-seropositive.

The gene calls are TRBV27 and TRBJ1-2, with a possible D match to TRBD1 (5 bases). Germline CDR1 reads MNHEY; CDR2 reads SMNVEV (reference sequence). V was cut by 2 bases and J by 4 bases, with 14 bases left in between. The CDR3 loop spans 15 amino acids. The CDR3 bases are TGTGCCAGCAGTTTAAGTAGGGGATTTGCCTATGGCTACACCTTC. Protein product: CASSLSRGFAYGYTF.

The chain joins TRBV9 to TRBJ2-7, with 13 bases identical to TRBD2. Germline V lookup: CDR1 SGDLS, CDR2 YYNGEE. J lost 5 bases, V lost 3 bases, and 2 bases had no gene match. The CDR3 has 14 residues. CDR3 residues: CASSAGLAGDEQYF. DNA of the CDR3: TGTGCCAGCAGCGCCGGACTAGCGGGAGACGAGCAGTACTTC.

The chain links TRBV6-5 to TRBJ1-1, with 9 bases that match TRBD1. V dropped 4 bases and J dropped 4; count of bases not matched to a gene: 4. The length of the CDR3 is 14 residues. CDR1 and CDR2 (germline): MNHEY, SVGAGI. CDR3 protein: CASSLDRGGTEAFF. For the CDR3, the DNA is TGTGCCAGCAGTTTGGACAGGGGAGGCACTGAAGCTTTCTTT.

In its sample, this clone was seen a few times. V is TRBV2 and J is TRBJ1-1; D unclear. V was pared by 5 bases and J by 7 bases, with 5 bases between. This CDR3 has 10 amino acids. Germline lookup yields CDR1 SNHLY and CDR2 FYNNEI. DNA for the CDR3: TGTGCCAGCAGTAACTTTGAAGCTTTCTTT. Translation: CASSNFEAFF. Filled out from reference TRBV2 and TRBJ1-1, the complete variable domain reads EPEVTQTPSHQVTQMGQEVILRCVPISNHLYFYWYRQILGQKVEFLVSFYNNEISEKSEIFDDQFSVERPDGSNFTLKIRSTKLEDSAMYFCASSNFEAFFGQGTRLTVV.

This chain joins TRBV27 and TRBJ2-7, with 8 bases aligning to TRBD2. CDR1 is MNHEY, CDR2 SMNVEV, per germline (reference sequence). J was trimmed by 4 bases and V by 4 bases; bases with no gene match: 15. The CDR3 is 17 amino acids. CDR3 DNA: TGTGCCAGCAGTTGGTCGGGCGGGGGGATAAGAGTGTACGAGCAGTACTTC. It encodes CASSWSGGGIRVYEQYF.

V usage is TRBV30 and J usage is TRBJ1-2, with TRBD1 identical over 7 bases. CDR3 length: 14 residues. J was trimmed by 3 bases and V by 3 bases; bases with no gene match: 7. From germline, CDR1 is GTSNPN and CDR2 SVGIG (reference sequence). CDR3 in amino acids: CAWRPTGTDYGYTF. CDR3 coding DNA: TGTGCCTGGAGACCTACTGGGACAGACTATGGCTACACCTTC.

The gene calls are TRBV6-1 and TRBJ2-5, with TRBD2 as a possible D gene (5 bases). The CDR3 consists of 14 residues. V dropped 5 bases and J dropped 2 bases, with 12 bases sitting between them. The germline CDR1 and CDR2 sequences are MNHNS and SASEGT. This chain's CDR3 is CASSQGPGQETQYF. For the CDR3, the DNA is TGTGCCAGCAGTCAAGGCCCGGGGCAAGAGACCCAGTACTTC.

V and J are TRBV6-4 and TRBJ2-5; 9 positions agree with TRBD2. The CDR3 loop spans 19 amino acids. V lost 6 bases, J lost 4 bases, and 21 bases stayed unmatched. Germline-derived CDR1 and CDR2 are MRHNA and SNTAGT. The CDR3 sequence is CASRELVLAGACLVETQYF. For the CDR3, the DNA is TGTGCCAGCAGAGAGCTTGTTTTAGCGGGGGCGTGCCTCGTAGAGACCCAGTACTTC.

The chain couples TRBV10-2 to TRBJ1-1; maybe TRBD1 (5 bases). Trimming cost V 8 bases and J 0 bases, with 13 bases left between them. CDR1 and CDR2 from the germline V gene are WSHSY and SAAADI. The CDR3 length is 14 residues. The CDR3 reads CASRQITMNTEAFF. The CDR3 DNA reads TGCGCCAGCCGACAGATCACTATGAACACTGAAGCTTTCTTT.

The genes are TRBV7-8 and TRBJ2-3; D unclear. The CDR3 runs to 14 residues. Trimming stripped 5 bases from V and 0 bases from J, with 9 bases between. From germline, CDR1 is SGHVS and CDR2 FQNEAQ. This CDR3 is CASSRSTSTDTQYF. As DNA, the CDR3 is TGTGCCAGCAGCCGATCCACTAGCACAGATACGCAGTATTTT.

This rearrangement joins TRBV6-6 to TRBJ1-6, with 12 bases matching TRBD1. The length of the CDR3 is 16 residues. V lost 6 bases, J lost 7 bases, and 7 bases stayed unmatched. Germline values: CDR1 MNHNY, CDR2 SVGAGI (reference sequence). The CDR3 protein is CASSPRGTGGNSPLHF. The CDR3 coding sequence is TGTGCCAGCAGCCCTCGAGGGACAGGGGGCAATTCACCCCTCCACTTT.

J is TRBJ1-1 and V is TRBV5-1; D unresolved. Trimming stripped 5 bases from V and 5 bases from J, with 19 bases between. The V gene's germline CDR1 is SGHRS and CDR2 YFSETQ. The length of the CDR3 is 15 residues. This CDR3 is CASRTALARRTEAFF. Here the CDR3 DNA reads TGCGCCAGCAGGACCGCATTGGCCCGGCGGACTGAAGCTTTCTTT.

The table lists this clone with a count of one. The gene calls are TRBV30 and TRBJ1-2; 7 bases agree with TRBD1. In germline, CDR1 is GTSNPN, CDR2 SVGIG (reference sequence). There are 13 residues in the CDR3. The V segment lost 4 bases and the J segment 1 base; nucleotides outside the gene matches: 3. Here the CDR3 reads CAWNRDSNYGYTF. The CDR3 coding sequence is TGTGCCTGGAACCGGGACAGTAACTATGGCTACACCTTC.

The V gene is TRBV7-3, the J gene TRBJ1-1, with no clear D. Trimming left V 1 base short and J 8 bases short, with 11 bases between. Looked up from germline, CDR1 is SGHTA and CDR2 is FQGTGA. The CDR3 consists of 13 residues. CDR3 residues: CASSLNPGDEAFF. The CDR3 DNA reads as TGTGCCAGCAGCTTAAACCCGGGAGACGAAGCTTTCTTT.

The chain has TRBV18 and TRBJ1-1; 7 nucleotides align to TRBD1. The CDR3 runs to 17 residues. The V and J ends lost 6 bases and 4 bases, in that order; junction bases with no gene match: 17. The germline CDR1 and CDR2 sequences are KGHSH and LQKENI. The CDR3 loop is CASSTGTAVSSGTEAFF. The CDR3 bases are TGTGCCAGCTCCACCGGGACAGCGGTCTCTTCTGGCACTGAAGCTTTCTTT. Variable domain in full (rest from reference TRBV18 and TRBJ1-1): NAGVMQNPRHLVRRRGQEARLRCSPMKGHSHVYWYRQLPEEGLKFMVYLQKENIIDESGMPKERFSAEFPKEGPSILRIQQVVRGDSAAYFCASSTGTAVSSGTEAFFGQGTRLTVV.

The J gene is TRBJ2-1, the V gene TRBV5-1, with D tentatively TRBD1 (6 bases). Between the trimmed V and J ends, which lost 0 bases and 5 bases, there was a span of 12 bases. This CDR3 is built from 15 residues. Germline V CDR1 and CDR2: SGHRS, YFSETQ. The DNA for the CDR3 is TGCGCCAGCAGCTTGGACAGGGCGTCCCACAATGAGCAGTTCTTC. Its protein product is CASSLDRASHNEQFF. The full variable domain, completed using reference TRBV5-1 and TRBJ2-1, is KAGVTQTPRYLIKTRGQQVTLSCSPISGHRSVSWYQQTPGQGLQFLFEYFSETQRNKGNFPGRFSGRQFSNSRSEMNVSTLELGDSALYLCASSLDRASHNEQFFGPGTRLTVL.

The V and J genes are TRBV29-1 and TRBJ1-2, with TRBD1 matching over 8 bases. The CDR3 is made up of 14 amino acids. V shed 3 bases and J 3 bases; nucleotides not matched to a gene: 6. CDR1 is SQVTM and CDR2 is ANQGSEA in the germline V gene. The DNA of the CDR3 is TGCAGCGTTGATTCTTACAGGGGGGACTATGGCTACACCTTC. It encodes CSVDSYRGDYGYTF.

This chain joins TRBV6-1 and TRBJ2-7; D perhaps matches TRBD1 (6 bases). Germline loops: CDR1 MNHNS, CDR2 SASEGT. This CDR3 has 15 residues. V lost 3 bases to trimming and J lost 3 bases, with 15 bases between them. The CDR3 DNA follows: TGTGCCAGCAGTGACCCGGGACATCCTATCTACGAGCAGTACTTC. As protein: CASSDPGHPIYEQYF.

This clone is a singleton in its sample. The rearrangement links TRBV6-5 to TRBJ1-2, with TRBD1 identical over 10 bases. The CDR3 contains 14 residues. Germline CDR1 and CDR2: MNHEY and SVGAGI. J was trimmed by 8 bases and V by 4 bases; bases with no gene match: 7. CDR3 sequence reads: CASSLGTGEEGYTF. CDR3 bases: TGTGCCAGCAGTTTAGGGACAGGGGAAGAGGGCTACACCTTC.

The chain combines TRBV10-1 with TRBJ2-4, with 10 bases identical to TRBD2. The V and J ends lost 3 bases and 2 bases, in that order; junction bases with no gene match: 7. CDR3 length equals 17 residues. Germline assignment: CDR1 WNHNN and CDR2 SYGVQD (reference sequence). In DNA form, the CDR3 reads TGCGCCAGCAGTGACCAACGGACTAGCGGATCCAAAAACATTCAGTACTTC. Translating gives CASSDQRTSGSKNIQYF.

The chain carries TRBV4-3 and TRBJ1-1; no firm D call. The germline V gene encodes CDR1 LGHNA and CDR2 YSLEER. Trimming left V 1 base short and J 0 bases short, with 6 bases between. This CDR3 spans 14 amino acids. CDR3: CASSQGSLNTEAFF. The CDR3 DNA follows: TGCGCCAGCAGCCAAGGCAGTTTGAACACTGAAGCTTTCTTT.

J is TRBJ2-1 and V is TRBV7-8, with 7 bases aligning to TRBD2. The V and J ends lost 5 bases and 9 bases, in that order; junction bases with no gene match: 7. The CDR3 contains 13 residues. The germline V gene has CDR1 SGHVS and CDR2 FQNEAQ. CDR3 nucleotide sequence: TGTGCCAGCAGCCCCGCCTTAGCGGGTGAGCAGTTCTTC. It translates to CASSPALAGEQFF.

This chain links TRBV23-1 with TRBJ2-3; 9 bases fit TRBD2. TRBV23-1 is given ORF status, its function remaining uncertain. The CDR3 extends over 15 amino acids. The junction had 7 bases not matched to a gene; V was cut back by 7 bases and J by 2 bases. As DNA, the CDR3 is TGCGCCAGCACCGTGCGGGGGGGCAACACAGATACGCAGTATTTT. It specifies CASTVRGGNTDTQYF.

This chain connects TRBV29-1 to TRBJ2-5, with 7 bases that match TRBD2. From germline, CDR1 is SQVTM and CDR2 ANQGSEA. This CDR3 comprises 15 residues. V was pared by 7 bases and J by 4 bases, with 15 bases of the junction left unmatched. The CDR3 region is CSAPGRTHGPETQYF. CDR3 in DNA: TGCAGCGCTCCCGGGAGGACCCACGGACCAGAGACCCAGTACTTC. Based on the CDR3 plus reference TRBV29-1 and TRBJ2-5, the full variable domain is SAVISQKPSRDICQRGTSLTIQCQVDSQVTMMFWYRQQPGQSLTLIATANQGSEATYESGFVIDKFPISRPNLTFSTLTVSNMSPEDSSIYLCSAPGRTHGPETQYFGPGTRLLVL.

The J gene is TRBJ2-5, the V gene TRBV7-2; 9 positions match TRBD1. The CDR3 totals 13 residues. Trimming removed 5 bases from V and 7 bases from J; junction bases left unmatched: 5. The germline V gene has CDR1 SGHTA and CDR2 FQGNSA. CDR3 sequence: CASSTDRGLTQYF. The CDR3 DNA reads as TGTGCCAGCAGCACCGACAGGGGGTTGACCCAGTACTTC. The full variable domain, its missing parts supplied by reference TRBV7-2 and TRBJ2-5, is GAGVSQSPSNKVTEKGKDVELRCDPISGHTALYWYRQSLGQGLEFLIYFQGNSAPDKSGLPSDRFSAERTGGSVSTLTIQRTQQEDSAVYLCASSTDRGLTQYFGPGTRLLVL.

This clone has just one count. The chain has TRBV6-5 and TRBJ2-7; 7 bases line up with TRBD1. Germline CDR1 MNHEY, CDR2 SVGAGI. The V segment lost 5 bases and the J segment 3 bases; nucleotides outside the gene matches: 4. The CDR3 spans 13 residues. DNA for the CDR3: TGTGCCAGCAGTATGGGGACAGACTACGAGCAGTACTTC. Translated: CASSMGTDYEQYF.

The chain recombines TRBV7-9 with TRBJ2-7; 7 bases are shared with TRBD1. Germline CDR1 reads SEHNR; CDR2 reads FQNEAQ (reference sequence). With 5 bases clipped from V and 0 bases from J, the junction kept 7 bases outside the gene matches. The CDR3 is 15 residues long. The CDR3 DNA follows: TGTGCCAGCAGCACGTCCGGGACAGCCTCCTACGAGCAGTACTTC. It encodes CASSTSGTASYEQYF.

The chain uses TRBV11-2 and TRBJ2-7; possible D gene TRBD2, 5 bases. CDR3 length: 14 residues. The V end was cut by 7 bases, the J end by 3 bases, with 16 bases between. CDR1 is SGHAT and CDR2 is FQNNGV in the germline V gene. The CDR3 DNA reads TGTGCCAGCACCGCTGAGGACTGGATCTACGAGCAGTACTTC. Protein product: CASTAEDWIYEQYF.

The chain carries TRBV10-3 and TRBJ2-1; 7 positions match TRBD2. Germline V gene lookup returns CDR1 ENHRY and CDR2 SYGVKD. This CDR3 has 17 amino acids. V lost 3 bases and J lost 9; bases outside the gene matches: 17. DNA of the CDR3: TGTGCCATCAGTGAATACACTAGCGCAACCCTCGGCGGTGAGCAGTTCTTC. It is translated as CAISEYTSATLGGEQFF.

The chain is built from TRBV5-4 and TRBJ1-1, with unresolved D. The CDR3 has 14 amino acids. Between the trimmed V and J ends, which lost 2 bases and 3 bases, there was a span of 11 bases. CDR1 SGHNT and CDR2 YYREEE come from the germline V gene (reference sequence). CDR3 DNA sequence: TGTGCCAGCAGCTTAGAGAGGAGGGACACTGAAGCTTTCTTT. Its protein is CASSLERRDTEAFF.